These 18 T cell receptor beta chains originate from one sample sequenced in a study of blood T cell repertoires in COVID-19. The method was immunoSEQ multiplex PCR; TCRdb's version includes in-frame clones alone and lacks a portion of them. The sample lists a few hundred thousand clones; 81% were seen once. The sequenced sample was PBMCs or T cells enriched from blood (not recorded which). All receptors come from a man between 40 and 49 years old who had recovered from COVID-19.

V and J are TRBV5-1 and TRBJ2-1; 10 positions agree with TRBD1. The CDR3 is 13 amino acids. Germline CDR1 reads SGHRS; CDR2 reads YFSETQ. Trimming cost V 4 bases and J 7 bases; bases outside gene matches: 2. For the CDR3, the DNA is TGCGCCAGCAGCCGGACAGGGGGAAATGAGCAGTTCTTC. Amino acids: CASSRTGGNEQFF.

The chain joins TRBV19 to TRBJ1-1; D gene uncertain. The CDR3 runs to 16 residues. Germline V gene data show CDR1 as LNHDA and CDR2 as SQIVND (reference sequence). Trimming pared 4 bases from V and 2 bases from J, leaving 17 bases between. This chain's CDR3 is CASSSPLRVINTEAFF. The CDR3 nucleotides read TGTGCCAGTAGTAGCCCCCTACGGGTGATAAACACTGAAGCTTTCTTT.

The gene calls are TRBV9 and TRBJ2-1; TRBD1 is a possible D gene (5 bases). Trimming stripped 0 bases from V and 6 bases from J, with 7 bases between. The germline V gene encodes CDR1 SGDLS and CDR2 YYNGEE. The CDR3 runs to 13 residues. CDR3 sequence: CASSVDQGNEQFF. CDR3 nucleotide sequence: TGTGCCAGCAGCGTAGACCAGGGCAATGAGCAGTTCTTC.

V and J are TRBV18 and TRBJ2-1; TRBD2 agrees at 10 bases. Per germline, CDR1 KGHSH and CDR2 LQKENI. The CDR3 runs to 14 residues. The junction had 2 bases not matched to a gene; V was cut back by 8 bases and J by 1 base. For the CDR3, the DNA is TGTGCCAGCGCACTAGCGGGATCCTACAATGAGCAGTTCTTC. This translates into CASALAGSYNEQFF.

The table lists this clone with many counts. The V call is TRBV7-9, the J call TRBJ2-1; TRBD2 aligns across 7 bases. V shed 1 base and J 7 bases; nucleotides not matched to a gene: 7. Germline CDR1 reads SEHNR; CDR2 reads FQNEAQ (reference sequence). CDR3 length equals 15 residues. Written as DNA, the CDR3 is TGTGCCAGCAGCTTAGTGGAACCCGGGGGGAATGAGCAGTTCTTC. Its translation: CASSLVEPGGNEQFF.

V gene TRBV6-5 combines with J gene TRBJ1-6; 10 positions match TRBD1. This CDR3 is 15 amino acids long. Losses at the gene ends were 5 bases for V and 6 bases for J; bases not matched to a gene: 4. Germline V gene lookup returns CDR1 MNHEY and CDR2 SVGAGI. CDR3 nucleotide sequence: TGTGCCAGCAGTACGGGGACAGGGGTTAATTCACCCCTCCACTTT. Protein product: CASSTGTGVNSPLHF.

The chain is built from TRBV6-5 and TRBJ1-1, with D tentatively TRBD1 (5 bases). CDR1 and CDR2 (germline): MNHEY, SVGAGI. With 7 bases removed from V and 6 bases from J, the gap between germline ends came to 18 bases. CDR3 length: 14 residues. In nucleotides, the CDR3 is TGTGCCAGCACTCCGGAGGGTTGGGGCGCTGAAGCTTTCTTT. Protein sequence: CASTPEGWGAEAFF.

The gene calls are TRBV9 and TRBJ2-3, with 8 bases lining up with TRBD2. V shed 3 bases and J 4 bases; nucleotides not matched to a gene: 10. Germline assignment: CDR1 SGDLS and CDR2 YYNGEE. The CDR3 totals 16 residues. The CDR3 DNA sequence: TGTGCCAGCAGCGACAAGGGGCGGGGGGTAGCAGATACGCAGTATTTT. Its translation is CASSDKGRGVADTQYF.

The genes are TRBV4-1 and TRBJ1-6; 7 bases agree with TRBD1. The CDR3 is made up of 16 amino acids. CDR1 is MGHRA, CDR2 YSYEKL, per germline. The junction had 5 bases not matched to a gene; V was cut back by 1 base and J by 5 bases. In DNA form, the CDR3 reads TGCGCCAGCAGCCAAGGGCCGGGACAGAATAATTCACCCCTCCACTTT. This gives the protein CASSQGPGQNNSPLHF.

V gene TRBV7-3 combines with J gene TRBJ2-7; 7 nucleotides match TRBD2. The CDR3 runs 17 residues. Trimming took 2 bases from V and 4 from J; bases not matched to a gene: 14. The germline CDR1 and CDR2 sequences are SGHTA and FQGTGA. The CDR3 loop is CASSLFHSGPAVYEQYF. CDR3 in DNA: TGTGCCAGCAGCTTATTCCATAGCGGGCCGGCCGTATACGAGCAGTACTTC.

V usage is TRBV7-9 and J usage is TRBJ2-3, with a weak D call TRBD2 (7 bases). This CDR3 has 15 amino acids. CDR1 and CDR2 (germline): SEHNR, FQNEAQ (reference sequence). With 7 bases removed from V and 2 bases from J, the gap between germline ends came to 16 bases. CDR3: CASTQAGTPTDTQYF. The DNA for the CDR3 is TGTGCCAGCACTCAAGCGGGGACACCCACAGATACGCAGTATTTT.

The chain recombines TRBV6-5 with TRBJ1-1; D possibly corresponds to TRBD1 (6 bases). The V gene lost 0 bases and the J gene lost 4 bases, with 9 bases spanning the gap. Germline V CDR1 and CDR2: MNHEY, SVGAGI. This CDR3 is built from 14 residues. CDR3: CASSYSGRGTEAFF. In DNA, the CDR3 is TGTGCCAGCAGTTACTCGGGCAGGGGCACTGAAGCTTTCTTT.

This clone was seen a few times. V and J are TRBV24-1 and TRBJ2-1; 7 nucleotides agree with TRBD1. The CDR3 is 15 residues long. J lost 4 bases, V lost 1 base, and 3 bases had no gene match. Looked up from germline, CDR1 is KGHDR and CDR2 is SFDVKD. CDR3 region: CATSDFPGQYNEQFF. CDR3 nucleotide sequence: TGTGCCACCAGTGATTTCCCGGGACAGTACAATGAGCAGTTCTTC.

The genes are TRBV7-6 and TRBJ2-3; TRBD2 aligns across 8 bases. With V trimmed by 4 bases and J by 0 bases, 6 bases remained unmatched. The CDR3 runs to 16 residues. CDR1 is SGHVS and CDR2 is FNYEAQ in the germline V gene. CDR3 loop: CASSSAAGVSTDTQYF. For the CDR3, the DNA is TGTGCCAGCAGCTCGGCAGCGGGAGTCAGCACAGATACGCAGTATTTT. Combining the CDR3 with reference TRBV7-6 and TRBJ2-3 gives the whole variable domain GAGVSQSPRYKVTKRGQDVALRCDPISGHVSLYWYRQALGQGPEFLTYFNYEAQQDKSGLPNDRFSAERPEGSISTLTIQRTEQRDSAMYRCASSSAAGVSTDTQYFGPGTRLTVL.

This clone has just a few counts. This chain uses TRBV7-3 with TRBJ1-2; 7 bases match TRBD1. CDR3 size: 14 residues. Germline assignment: CDR1 SGHTA and CDR2 FQGTGA. The trim removed 4 bases at V and 3 bases at J, leaving 5 bases unmatched. CDR3 nucleotides: TGTGCCAGCAGCTCGACCGGGACAGACTATGGCTACACCTTC. This encodes CASSSTGTDYGYTF.

The chain recombines TRBV9 with TRBJ2-1; possible D gene TRBD2, 5 bases. The germline V gene has CDR1 SGDLS and CDR2 YYNGEE. This CDR3 has 16 residues. V was cut by 3 bases and J by 0 bases, with 13 bases left in between. The CDR3 loop reads CASSALSRGSYNEQFF. CDR3 bases: TGTGCCAGCAGCGCCTTAAGTCGGGGCTCCTACAATGAGCAGTTCTTC.

This clone was counted a few times. The chain recombines TRBV29-1 with TRBJ1-2; the D gene is possibly TRBD1 (5 bases). The CDR3 consists of 13 residues. Trimming left V 4 bases short and J 4 bases short, with 13 bases between. CDR1 and CDR2 from the germline V gene are SQVTM and ANQGSEA. The CDR3, as DNA: TGCAGCGTTGGGGAATTCGGGGGCTATGGCTACACCTTC. Translation gives CSVGEFGGYGYTF.

This clone was counted only a few times. The genes are TRBV3-1 (or the pseudogene TRBV3-2) and TRBJ1-6, with D perhaps matching TRBD1 (5 bases). The CDR3 sequence is 17 residues long. Germline V CDR1 and CDR2: LGHDT, YNNKEL (reference sequence). Trimming shortened V by 1 base and J by 0 bases, and 10 bases separated the two germline ends. The CDR3 is CASSQGGLASYNSPLHF. CDR3 DNA sequence: TGTGCCAGCAGCCAAGGGGGCCTCGCCTCCTATAATTCACCCCTCCACTTT.